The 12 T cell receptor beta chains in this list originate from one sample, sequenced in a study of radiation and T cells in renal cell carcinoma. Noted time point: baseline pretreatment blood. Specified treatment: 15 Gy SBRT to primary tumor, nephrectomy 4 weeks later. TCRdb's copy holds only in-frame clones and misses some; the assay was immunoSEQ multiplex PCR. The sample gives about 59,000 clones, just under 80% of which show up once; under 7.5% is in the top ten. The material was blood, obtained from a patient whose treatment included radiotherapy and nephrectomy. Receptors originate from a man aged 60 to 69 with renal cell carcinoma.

CDR3 sequence (DNA): TGTGCCAGCAGTTACGCGGGACAGGGAGCTCGGGAGACCCAGTACTTC. Amino acid sequence: CASSYAGQGARETQYF. The V call is TRBV6-6, the J call TRBJ2-5; TRBD1 agrees at 9 bases. The V gene's germline CDR1 is MNHNY and CDR2 SVGAGI (reference sequence). This CDR3 spans 16 amino acids. J was trimmed by 5 bases and V by 2 bases; bases with no gene match: 9.

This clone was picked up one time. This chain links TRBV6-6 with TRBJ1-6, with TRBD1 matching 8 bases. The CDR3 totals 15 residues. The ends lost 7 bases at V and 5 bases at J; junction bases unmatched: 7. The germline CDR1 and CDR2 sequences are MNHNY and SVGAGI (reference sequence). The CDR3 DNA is TGTGCCAGCACCATAACAGGGGGAAATAATTCACCCCTCCACTTT. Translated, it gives CASTITGGNNSPLHF.

CDR3 amino acids: CASSSGLGQGARGYGYTF. In DNA form, the CDR3 reads TGTGCCAGCAGCTCTGGCTTAGGACAGGGGGCGCGAGGCTATGGCTACACCTTC. J is TRBJ1-2 and V is TRBV7-9; 11 nucleotides align to TRBD1. From germline, CDR1 is SEHNR and CDR2 FQNEAQ (reference sequence). The CDR3 covers 18 residues. The junction had 14 bases not matched to a gene; V was cut back by 4 bases and J by 4 bases.

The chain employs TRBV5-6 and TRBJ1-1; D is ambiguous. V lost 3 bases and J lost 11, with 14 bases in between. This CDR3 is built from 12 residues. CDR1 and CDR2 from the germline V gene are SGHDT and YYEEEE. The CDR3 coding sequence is TGTGCCAGCAGCTATCCGGGGTTTGGGGCTTTCTTT. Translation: CASSYPGFGAFF.

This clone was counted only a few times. Here the CDR3 DNA reads TGCGCCAGCAGCCAAGATAGGACTGGTGAAGCTTTCTTT. Protein: CASSQDRTGEAFF. The chain links TRBV4-3 to TRBJ1-1; no clear D. The length of the CDR3 is 13 residues. V was clipped by 0 bases and J by 7 bases, with 9 bases between them. In germline, CDR1 is LGHNA, CDR2 YSLEER.

CDR3 sequence reads: CASSFPTSGRIGGYYNEQFF. CDR3 coding DNA: TGTGCCAGCAGTTTCCCGACTAGCGGGAGGATAGGGGGGTACTACAATGAGCAGTTCTTC. The rearrangement joins TRBV28 to TRBJ2-1; 13 nucleotides line up with TRBD2. V dropped 3 bases and J dropped 3; count of bases not matched to a gene: 14. CDR3 length: 20 residues. Germline loops: CDR1 MDHEN, CDR2 SYDVKM.

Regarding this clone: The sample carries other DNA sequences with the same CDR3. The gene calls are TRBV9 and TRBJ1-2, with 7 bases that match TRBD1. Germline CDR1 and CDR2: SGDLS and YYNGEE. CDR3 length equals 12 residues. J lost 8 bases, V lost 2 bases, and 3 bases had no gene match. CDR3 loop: CASSVYRGGYTF. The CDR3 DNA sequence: TGTGCCAGCAGCGTCTACAGGGGCGGCTACACCTTC.

The CDR3 DNA reads as TGTGCCAGCAGCCGCAGGGCTCCTGAAGCTTTCTTT. Encoded protein: CASSRRAPEAFF. The chain combines TRBV7-9 with TRBJ1-1, with D perhaps matching TRBD1 (5 bases). Germline CDR1 reads SEHNR; CDR2 reads FQNEAQ (reference sequence). Trimming left V 5 bases short and J 6 bases short, with 10 bases between. The CDR3 runs 12 residues.

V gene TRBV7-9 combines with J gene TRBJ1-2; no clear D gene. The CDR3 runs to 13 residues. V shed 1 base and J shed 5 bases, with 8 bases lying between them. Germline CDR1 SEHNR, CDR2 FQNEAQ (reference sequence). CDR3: CASSLGTEYGYTF. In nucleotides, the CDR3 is TGTGCCAGCAGCTTAGGGACGGAGTATGGCTACACCTTC. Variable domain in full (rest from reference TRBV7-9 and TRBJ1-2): DTGVSQNPRHKITKRGQNVTFRCDPISEHNRLYWYRQTLGQGPEFLTYFQNEAQLEKSRLLSDRFSAERPKGSFSTLEIQRTEQGDSAMYLCASSLGTEYGYTFGSGTRLTVV.

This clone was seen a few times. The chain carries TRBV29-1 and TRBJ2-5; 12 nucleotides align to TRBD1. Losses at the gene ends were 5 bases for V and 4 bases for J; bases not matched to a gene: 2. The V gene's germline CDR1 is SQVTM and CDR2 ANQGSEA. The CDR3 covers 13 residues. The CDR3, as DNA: TGCAGCGTTCCGGGACAGGGGGCAGAGACCCAGTACTTC. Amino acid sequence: CSVPGQGAETQYF.

In DNA form, the CDR3 reads TGTGCCAGCAGCCGGTGGGAATTCACAGATACGCAGTATTTT. Translation: CASSRWEFTDTQYF. The gene calls are TRBV7-9 and TRBJ2-3; D gene unclear. The CDR3 is 14 residues long. Deletions cut 5 bases from V and 2 bases from J, with 11 bases between. Germline V gene data show CDR1 as SEHNR and CDR2 as FQNEAQ (reference sequence).

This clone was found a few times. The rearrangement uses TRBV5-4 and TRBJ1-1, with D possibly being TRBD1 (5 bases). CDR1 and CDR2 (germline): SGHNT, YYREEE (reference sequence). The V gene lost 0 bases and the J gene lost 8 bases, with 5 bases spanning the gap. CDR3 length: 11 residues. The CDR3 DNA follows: TGTGCCAGCAGCTTGGGGACAGAAGCTTTCTTT. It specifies CASSLGTEAFF.